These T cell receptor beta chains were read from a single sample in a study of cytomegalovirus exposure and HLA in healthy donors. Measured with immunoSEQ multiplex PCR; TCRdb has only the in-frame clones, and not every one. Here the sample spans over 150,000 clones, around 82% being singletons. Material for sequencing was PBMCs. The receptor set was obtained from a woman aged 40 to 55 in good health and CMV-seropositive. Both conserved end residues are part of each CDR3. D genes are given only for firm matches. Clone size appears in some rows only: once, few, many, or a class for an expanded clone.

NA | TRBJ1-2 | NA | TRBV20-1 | TGCAGTGCCCCTGATGGCTACACCTTC | CSAPDGYTF
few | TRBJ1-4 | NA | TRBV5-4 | TGTGCCAGCAGCTTGATGGGAGGGCGTGAAAAACTGTTTTTT | CASSLMGGREKLFF
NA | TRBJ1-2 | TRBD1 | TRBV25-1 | TGTGCCAGCAGCGCCGGGGGGACAGGGGCGACAGTTGGCTATGGCTACACCTTC | CASSAGGTGATVGYGYTF
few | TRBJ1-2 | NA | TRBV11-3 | TGTGCCAGCAGCTTCAACAGTAACTATGGCTACACCTTC | CASSFNSNYGYTF
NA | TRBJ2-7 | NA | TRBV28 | TGTGCCAGCCAGAGGCGCGGAGGGTCCTACGAGCAGTACTTC | CASQRRGGSYEQYF
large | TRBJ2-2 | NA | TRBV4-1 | TGCGCCAGCAGCATCTCGAACACCGGGGAGCTGTTTTTT | CASSISNTGELFF
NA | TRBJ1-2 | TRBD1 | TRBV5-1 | TGCGCCAGCAGCTTGGCCAAGGACAGGGGGGACTATGGCTACACCTTC | CASSLAKDRGDYGYTF
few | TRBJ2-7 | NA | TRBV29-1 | TGCAGCGTCGAGACTCAACACTCCTACGAGCAGTACTTC | CSVETQHSYEQYF
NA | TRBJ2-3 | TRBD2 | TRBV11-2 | TGTGCCAGCCTGGGGCGGGGACTAGCGGGAGGTCTCACAGATACGCAGTATTTT | CASLGRGLAGGLTDTQYF
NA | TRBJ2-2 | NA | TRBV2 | TGTGCCAGCACCCCTTGGGGGGAGTACACCGGGGAGCTGTTTTTT | CASTPWGEYTGELFF
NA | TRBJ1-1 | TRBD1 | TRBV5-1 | TGCGCCAGCAGCCTGGACAGGGTTACAACTGAAGCTTTCTTT | CASSLDRVTTEAFF
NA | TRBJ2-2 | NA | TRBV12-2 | TGTGCAAGTCGCTTAGCGGATACGAGCGGGAGGCGGAGAGCCGGGGAGCTGTTTTTT | CASRLADTSGRRRAGELFF
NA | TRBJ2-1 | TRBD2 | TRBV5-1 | TGCGCCAGCAGCCCGGGACTAGCGGGAACCTCCTACAATGAGCAGTTCTTC | CASSPGLAGTSYNEQFF
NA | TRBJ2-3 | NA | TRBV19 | TGTGCCAGTAGTAACAGGTTTTCGCAGTATTTT | CASSNRFSQYF
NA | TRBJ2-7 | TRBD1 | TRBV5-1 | TGCGCCAGCAGCTTGGAAGGGACAGGGGGCGACGAGCAGTACTTC | CASSLEGTGGDEQYF
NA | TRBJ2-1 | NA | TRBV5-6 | TGTGCCAGCAGCTTGGTACTAGCCAACAATGAGCAGTTCTTC | CASSLVLANNEQFF
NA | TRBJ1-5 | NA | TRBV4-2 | TGTGCCAGCAGCCAGAGGGTCAATCAGCCCCAGCATTTT | CASSQRVNQPQHF
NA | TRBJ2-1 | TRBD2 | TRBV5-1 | TGCGCCAGCAGTTTCCTAGCGGGAGGCACTTCCAATGAGCAGTTCTTC | CASSFLAGGTSNEQFF
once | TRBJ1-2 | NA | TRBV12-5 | TGTGCTAGTGGTTTGGACAGGGCTACTAACTATGGCTACACCTTC | CASGLDRATNYGYTF
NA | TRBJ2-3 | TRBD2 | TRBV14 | TGTGCCAGCAGCCAAGGACCTAGCGGGAGGGCTTTCACAGATACGCAGTATTTT | CASSQGPSGRAFTDTQYF
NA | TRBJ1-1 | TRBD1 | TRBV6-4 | TGTGCCAGCAGGCGCACAGGGGCCACTGAAGCTTTCTTT | CASRRTGATEAFF
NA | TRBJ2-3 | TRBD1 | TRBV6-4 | TGTGCCAGCAGTGGGACAGGGGGCGCAGATACGCAGTATTTT | CASSGTGGADTQYF
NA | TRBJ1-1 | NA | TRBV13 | TGTGCCAGCAGCTTAAAGGGAGGGGAAGCTTTCTTT | CASSLKGGEAFF
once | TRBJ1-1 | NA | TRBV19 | TGTGCCAGTAGCCGGCTTGGGGCCACTGAAGCTTTCTTT | CASSRLGATEAFF